This TCR beta chain was identified during a study of T cells in Graves' hyperthyroidism and ophthalmopathy. Amplification targeted TCR beta CDR3 regions from RNA transcripts. Primed by the HTBI set, a first-round RT-PCR was run on the TCR CDR3. Using its own MiXCR run on the multiplex PCR reads, TCRdb lists one record per CDR3 protein. The data hold a few hundred thousand distinct CDR3 sequences, with under 20% observed a single time. This clonotype came up many times. The CDR3 totals 15 residues. Per the germline V gene, CDR1 is MNHEY and CDR2 is SMNVEV (reference sequence). Trimming at V came to 0 bases and at J to 0 bases, leaving 0 bases not matched to a gene. In making diagnoses, clinical symptoms, serum thyroxine and TRAb, thyroid ultrasound and orbital computed tomography were all used.

This TCR was sampled from a woman aged 18-35 years with Graves' ophthalmopathy. The chain combines TRBV27 with TRBJ1-1; 8 bases match TRBD1. The specimen sequenced was blood. CDR3 DNA sequence: TGTGCCAGCAGTTTATCGACAGGGGTGAACACTGAAGCTTTCTTT. Translation: CASSLSTGVNTEAFF.